This TCR beta chain derives from a study of blood T cell repertoires in COVID-19. Overall study: Researchers got acute and convalescent COVID-19 samples from the United States, Italy and Spain. PBMCs, B-cell-depleted T cells, or T cells were the source of the cDNA or gDNA that made up the material.

Seattle cases were enrolled at active infection and followed longitudinally. V was clipped by 2 bases and J by 4 bases; unmatched bases: 10. The CDR3 contains 16 residues. Per the authors' pipeline: Nucleated cell counts were estimated from reference gene primer amplification. Using immunoSEQ multiplex PCR, the repertoire was profiled, and TCRdb retains in-frame clones only, with some absent. From that table come the V and J calls and clone size; the DNA was used to work out D and trimming. Here the sample spans some 350,000 clones, 88% being singletons. This clone appeared a single time. Sequenced sample: peripheral blood. J is TRBJ1-2 and V is TRBV23-1, with TRBD1 matching 7 bases. TRBV23-1 counts as an open reading frame of uncertain function. This clonotype originated in a woman aged 65 to 85 with COVID-19, enrolled during active disease. CDR3 sequence reads: CASSQAPGGRFYGYTF. CDR3 DNA: TGCGCCAGCAGTCAAGCCCCAGGGGGTCGATTCTATGGCTACACCTTC.